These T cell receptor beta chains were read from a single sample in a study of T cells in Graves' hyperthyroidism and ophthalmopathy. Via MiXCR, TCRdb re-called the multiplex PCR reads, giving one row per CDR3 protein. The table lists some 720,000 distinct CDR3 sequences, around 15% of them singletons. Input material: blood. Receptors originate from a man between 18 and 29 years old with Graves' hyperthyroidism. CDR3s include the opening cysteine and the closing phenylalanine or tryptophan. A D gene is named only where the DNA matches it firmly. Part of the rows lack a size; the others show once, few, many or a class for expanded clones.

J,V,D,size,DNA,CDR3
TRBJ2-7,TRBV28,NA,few,TGTGCCAGCAGTTTTCTCGGGCTAGAGCAGTACTTC,CASSFLGLEQYF
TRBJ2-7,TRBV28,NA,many,TGTGCCAGCAGTTTAAACAGGGTCCCCCCCTACGAGCAGTACTTC,CASSLNRVPPYEQYF
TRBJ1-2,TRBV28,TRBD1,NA,TGTGCCAGCGGTACCGGGACAGCAAACTATGGCTACACCTTC,CASGTGTANYGYTF
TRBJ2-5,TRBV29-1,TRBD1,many,TGCAGCGGTCAATCCGGGACAGGGGAAGAGACCCAGTACTTC,CSGQSGTGEETQYF
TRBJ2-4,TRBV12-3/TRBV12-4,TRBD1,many,TGTGCCAGCACCGGGACAGGCGGGCTAGCCAAAAACATTCAGTACTTC,CASTGTGGLAKNIQYF
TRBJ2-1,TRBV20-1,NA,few,TGCAGTGCTCCGGGAGAGGTCATGATCAATGAGCAGTTCTTC,CSAPGEVMINEQFF
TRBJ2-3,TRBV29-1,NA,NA,TGCAGCGCCGAGGGGGGGCAGGCAGATACGCAGTATTTT,CSAEGGQADTQYF
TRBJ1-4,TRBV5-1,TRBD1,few,TGCGCCAGCAGCTTGGATTTTCGGGGACAGATTAATGAAAAACTGTTTTTT,CASSLDFRGQINEKLFF
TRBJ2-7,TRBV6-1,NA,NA,TGTGCCAGCAGGGAAGTGTCGGACTACGAGCAGTACTTC,CASREVSDYEQYF
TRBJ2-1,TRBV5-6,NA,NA,TGTGCCAGCAGCTTTGGCACCCGCTCCTACAATGAGCAGTTCTTC,CASSFGTRSYNEQFF
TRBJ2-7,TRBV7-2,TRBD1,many,TGTGCCAGCAGCAGACAGGGGGCAAGGGAGCAGTACTTC,CASSRQGAREQYF
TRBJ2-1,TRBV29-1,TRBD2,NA,TGCAGCGTTGAAAGCGGGAGGACCGAGTACAATGAGCAGTTCTTC,CSVESGRTEYNEQFF
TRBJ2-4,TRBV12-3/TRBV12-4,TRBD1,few,TGTGCCAGCAGTTTGACAGGGATGAACATTCAGTACTTC,CASSLTGMNIQYF
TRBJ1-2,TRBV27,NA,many,TGTGCCAGCAGTTCCCGACTCAGCGGGGAACTCTCTGGCTACACCTTC,CASSSRLSGELSGYTF
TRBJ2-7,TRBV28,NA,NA,TGTGCCAGCAGTTCCCCCATTAAGCGGACACCCACCTCCTACGAGCAGTACTTC,CASSSPIKRTPTSYEQYF
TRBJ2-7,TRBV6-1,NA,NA,TGTGCCAGCATTTCTTTCGGGGACCGCGTGTCCTACGAGCAGTACTTC,CASISFGDRVSYEQYF
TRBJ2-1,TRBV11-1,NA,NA,TGTGCCAGCAGCTTTGTCCCCCCCTACAATGAGCAGTTCTTC,CASSFVPPYNEQFF
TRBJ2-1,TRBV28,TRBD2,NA,TGTGCCAGCGGTCCCCGGGCTAGCGGGACCAATGAGCAGTTCTTC,CASGPRASGTNEQFF
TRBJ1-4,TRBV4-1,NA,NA,TGCGCCAGCAGCGAAGCCGAGGGCGGGGAGGAAAAACTGTTTTTT,CASSEAEGGEEKLFF
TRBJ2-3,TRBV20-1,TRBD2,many,TGCAGTTCTAAATCAGGGCGGGAGTCCCCAGATACGCAGTATTTT,CSSKSGRESPDTQYF
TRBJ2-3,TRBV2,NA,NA,TGTGCCAGCAGTGAGAATAGCCACACAGATACGCAGTATTTT,CASSENSHTDTQYF
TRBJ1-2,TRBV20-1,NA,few,TGCAGTGCCCGGACAGAGCACTACTATGGCTACACCTTC,CSARTEHYYGYTF
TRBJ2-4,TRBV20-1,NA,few,TGCAGTGCTAGAGATGGGAGGACCAAAAACATTCAGTACTTC,CSARDGRTKNIQYF
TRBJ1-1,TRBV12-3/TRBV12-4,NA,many,TGTGCCAGCAGGCTCGAGAACACTGAAGCTTTCTTT,CASRLENTEAFF
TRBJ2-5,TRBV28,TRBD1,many,TGTGCCAGCAGTTTCGAGACAGGGGAGGTCGAGACCCAGTACTTC,CASSFETGEVETQYF
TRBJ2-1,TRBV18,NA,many,TGTGCCAGCTCACAAGGTCCCCGGAATGAGCAGTTCTTC,CASSQGPRNEQFF
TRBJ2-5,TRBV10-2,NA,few,TGCGCCAGCAGTGAGTCTCAGGAGACCCAGTACTTC,CASSESQETQYF
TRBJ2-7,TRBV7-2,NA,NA,TGTGCCAGCAGCCGGGGGGGACAGGGATTCTACGAGCAGTACTTC,CASSRGGQGFYEQYF
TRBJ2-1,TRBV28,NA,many,TGTGCCAGCAGTTTCGGAACTGAGCAGTTCTTC,CASSFGTEQFF
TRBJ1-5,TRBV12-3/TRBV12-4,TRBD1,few,TGTGCCAGCAGTCGCGGGACAGGGGTTTCTCAGCCCCAGCATTTT,CASSRGTGVSQPQHF
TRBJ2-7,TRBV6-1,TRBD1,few,TGTGCCAGCAGTCGGGACAGGGGGCTCTACGAGCAGTACTTC,CASSRDRGLYEQYF
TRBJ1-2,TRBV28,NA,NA,TGTGCCAGCAGTTTCACAATTGAGGACGGTACTAACTATGGCTACACCTTC,CASSFTIEDGTNYGYTF
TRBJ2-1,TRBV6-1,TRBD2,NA,TGTGCCAGCGGGGCGAGGGGATTGGGCGGGAGGAAGGAGGGCTTGGGGCAGTTCTTC,CASGARGLGGRKEGLGQFF
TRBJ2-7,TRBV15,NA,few,TGTGCCACCAGCAGGTGGGGGGCAGGGGGACTTTACGAGCAGTACTTC,CATSRWGAGGLYEQYF
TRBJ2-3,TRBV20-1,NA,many,TGCAGTGCTAGAGAGGGCGCAGATACGCAGTATTTT,CSAREGADTQYF
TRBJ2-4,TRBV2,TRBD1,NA,TGTGCCAGCAGTGATTACCCGGGACAGGGAGACATTCAGTACTTC,CASSDYPGQGDIQYF
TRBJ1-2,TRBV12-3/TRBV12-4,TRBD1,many,TGTGCCAGCAGCCACCGAGTGGACAGGGGCGGCGGCTACACCTTC,CASSHRVDRGGGYTF
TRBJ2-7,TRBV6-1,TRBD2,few,TGTGCCAGCAGGCGGGAGGGCTCTTACGTGCAGTACTTC,CASRREGSYVQYF
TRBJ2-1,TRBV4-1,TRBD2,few,TGCGCCAGCAGCCAACGTCTTAGCGGGAGGGCCCCCTACAATGAGCAGTTCTTC,CASSQRLSGRAPYNEQFF
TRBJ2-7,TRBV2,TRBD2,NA,TGTGCCAGCAGGGGACTAGCGGGAGTTAACGAGCAGTACTTC,CASRGLAGVNEQYF
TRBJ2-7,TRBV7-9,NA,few,TGTGCCAGCAGCTTAGGACGCAGCCTAACCTACGAGCAGTACTTC,CASSLGRSLTYEQYF
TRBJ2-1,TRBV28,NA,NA,TGTGCCAGCAGTAAAGTGAGCTCCTACAATGAGCAGTTCTTC,CASSKVSSYNEQFF
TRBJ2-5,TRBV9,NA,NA,TGTGCCAGCAGCGTGAGTCAAGGGACCCAGTACTTC,CASSVSQGTQYF
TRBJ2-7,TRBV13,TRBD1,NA,TGTGCCAGCAGCGGTAAAGGACAGGCCTCCTACGAGCAGTACTTC,CASSGKGQASYEQYF
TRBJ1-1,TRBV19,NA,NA,TGTGCCAGTAGTTCCCCCCCGAGGGGGGCGTACACTGAAGCTTTCTTT,CASSSPPRGAYTEAFF
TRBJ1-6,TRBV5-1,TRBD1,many,TGCGCCAGCAGCCCGGGACAGGGAGGCTCACCCCTCCACTTT,CASSPGQGGSPLHF
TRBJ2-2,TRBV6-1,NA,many,TGTGCCAGCAGTTCATCCCCCAGGGGTACCGGGGAGCTGTTTTTT,CASSSSPRGTGELFF
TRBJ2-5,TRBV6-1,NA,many,TGTGCCAGCAGGAGGGCCCGGCCGGAGGAGACCCAGTACTTC,CASRRARPEETQYF
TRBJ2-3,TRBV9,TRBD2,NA,TGTGCCAGCAGCCCTCGACCGACTAGCGGGGGGACAGATACGCAGTATTTT,CASSPRPTSGGTDTQYF
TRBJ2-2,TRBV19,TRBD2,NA,TGTGCCAGTAGTGTCCTAGCGGGAGATCTGGCCGGGGAGCTGTTTTTT,CASSVLAGDLAGELFF
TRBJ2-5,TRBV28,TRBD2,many,TGTGCCAGCAGTTCAGACCCACTAGCGCTCCAAGAGACCCAGTACTTC,CASSSDPLALQETQYF
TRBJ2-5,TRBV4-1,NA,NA,TGCGCCAGCAGCCCCACGGCCCTCCAAGAGACCCAGTACTTC,CASSPTALQETQYF
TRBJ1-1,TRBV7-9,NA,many,TGTGCCAGCAGCTTAGGGGTAATAGGGCGGAACACTGAAGCTTTCTTT,CASSLGVIGRNTEAFF
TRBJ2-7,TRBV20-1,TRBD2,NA,TGCAGTGCTGCCCGAACTAGCGGGTCCTACGAGCAGTACTTC,CSAARTSGSYEQYF
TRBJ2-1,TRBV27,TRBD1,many,TGTGCCAGCAGTTTTGAAGGGGGCTATAATGAGCAGTTCTTC,CASSFEGGYNEQFF